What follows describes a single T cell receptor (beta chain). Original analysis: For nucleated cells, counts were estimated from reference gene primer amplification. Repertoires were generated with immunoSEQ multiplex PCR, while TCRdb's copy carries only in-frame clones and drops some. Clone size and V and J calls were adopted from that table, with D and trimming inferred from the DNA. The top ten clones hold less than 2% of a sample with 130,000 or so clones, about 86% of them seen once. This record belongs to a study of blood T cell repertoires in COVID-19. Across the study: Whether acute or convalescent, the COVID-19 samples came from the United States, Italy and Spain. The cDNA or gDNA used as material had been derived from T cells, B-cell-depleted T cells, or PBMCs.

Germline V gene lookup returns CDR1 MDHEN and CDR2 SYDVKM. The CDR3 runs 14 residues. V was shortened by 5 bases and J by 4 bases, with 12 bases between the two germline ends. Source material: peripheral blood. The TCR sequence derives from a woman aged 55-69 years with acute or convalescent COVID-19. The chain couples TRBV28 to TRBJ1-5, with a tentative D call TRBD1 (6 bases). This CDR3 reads CASSDQGGNQPQHF. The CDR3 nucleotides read TGTGCCAGCAGTGACCAAGGGGGTAATCAGCCCCAGCATTTT.